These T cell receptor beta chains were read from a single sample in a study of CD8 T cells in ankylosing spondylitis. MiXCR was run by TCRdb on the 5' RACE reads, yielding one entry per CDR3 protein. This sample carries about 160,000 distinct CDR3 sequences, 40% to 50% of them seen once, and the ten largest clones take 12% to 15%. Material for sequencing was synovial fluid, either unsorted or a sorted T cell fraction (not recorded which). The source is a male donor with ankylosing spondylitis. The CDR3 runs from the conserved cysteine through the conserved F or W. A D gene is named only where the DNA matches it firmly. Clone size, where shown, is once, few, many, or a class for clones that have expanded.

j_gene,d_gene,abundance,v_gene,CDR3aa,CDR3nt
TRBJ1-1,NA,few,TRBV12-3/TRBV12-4,CASSFFGGFPEAFF,TGTGCCAGCAGTTTCTTTGGAGGTTTCCCTGAAGCTTTCTTT
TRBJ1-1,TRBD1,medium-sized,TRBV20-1,CSAIDRALNTEAFF,TGCAGTGCTATAGACAGGGCCCTGAACACTGAAGCTTTCTTT
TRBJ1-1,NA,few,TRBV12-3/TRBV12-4,CASSLASDWFGDTEAFF,TGTGCCAGCAGTTTAGCGTCGGACTGGTTTGGAGACACTGAAGCTTTCTTT
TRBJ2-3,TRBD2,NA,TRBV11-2,CASSGRTSGGSATSTDTQYF,TGTGCCAGCAGCGGAAGGACTAGCGGGGGGAGCGCCACTAGCACAGATACGCAGTATTTT
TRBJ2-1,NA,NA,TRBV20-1,CSSVRVGYNEQFF,TGCAGCTCCGTCAGGGTCGGGTACAATGAGCAGTTCTTC
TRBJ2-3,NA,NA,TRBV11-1,CASSFLTLQRPSTDTQYF,TGTGCCAGCAGCTTCCTCACGTTACAGAGACCTAGCACAGATACGCAGTATTTT
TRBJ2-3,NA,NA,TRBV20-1,CSVKGHAGDTDTQYF,TGCAGTGTTAAAGGACACGCAGGGGACACAGATACGCAGTATTTT
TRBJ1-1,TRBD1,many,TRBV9,CASSSTGGLNTEAFF,TGTGCCAGCTCCTCAACAGGGGGGCTGAACACTGAAGCTTTCTTT
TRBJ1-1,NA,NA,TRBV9,CASSAGDVVRTEAFF,TGTGCCAGCAGCGCAGGGGACGTGGTTCGGACTGAAGCTTTCTTT
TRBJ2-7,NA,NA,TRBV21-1,CASSKAVSGYEQYF,TGTGCCAGCAGCAAAGCTGTAAGTGGCTACGAGCAGTACTTC
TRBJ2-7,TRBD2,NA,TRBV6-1,CASRGVAGVGYEQYF,TGTGCCAGCAGGGGAGTAGCGGGGGTCGGCTACGAGCAGTACTTC
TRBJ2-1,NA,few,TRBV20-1,CSARLDQGLFYNEQFF,TGCAGTGCTAGACTCGATCAGGGACTCTTCTACAATGAGCAGTTCTTC
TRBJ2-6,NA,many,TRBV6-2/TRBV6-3,CASSYESGANVLTF,TGTGCCAGCAGTTACGAATCTGGGGCCAACGTCCTGACTTTC
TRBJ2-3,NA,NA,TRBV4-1,CASSLMGPGTDTQYF,TGCGCCAGCAGCCTTATGGGCCCAGGCACAGATACGCAGTATTTT
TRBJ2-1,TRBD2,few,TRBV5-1,CASSLPAPSGYEQFF,TGCGCCAGCAGCTTGCCGGCGCCTAGCGGTTATGAGCAGTTCTTC
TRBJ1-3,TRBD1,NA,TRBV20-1,CSASLGQGFSLTSGNTIYF,TGCAGTGCTAGCTTGGGACAGGGGTTTTCCTTAACCTCTGGAAACACCATATATTTT
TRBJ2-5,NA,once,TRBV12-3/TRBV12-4,CASSLDNQETQYF,TGTGCCAGCAGTTTAGACAACCAAGAGACCCAGTACTTC
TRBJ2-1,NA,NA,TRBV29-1,CSVIPRESSYNEQFF,TGCAGCGTTATCCCCAGGGAGTCCTCCTACAATGAGCAGTTCTTC
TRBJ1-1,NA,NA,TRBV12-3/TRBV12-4,CASSTPTGNTEAFF,TGTGCCAGCAGTACTCCGACAGGTAACACTGAAGCTTTCTTT
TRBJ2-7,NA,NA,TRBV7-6,CASSLMPKDRSYEQYF,TGTGCCAGCAGCTTGATGCCGAAGGACCGAAGCTACGAGCAGTACTTC
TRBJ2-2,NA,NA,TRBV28,CASSPNYRASTGELFF,TGTGCCAGCAGCCCCAACTACCGAGCGAGCACCGGGGAGCTGTTTTTT
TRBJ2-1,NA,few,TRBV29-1,CSVGGGADNEQFF,TGCAGCGTTGGGGGGGGCGCCGACAATGAGCAGTTCTTC
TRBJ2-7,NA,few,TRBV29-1,CSVVGRPPYEQYF,TGCAGCGTTGTGGGCAGGCCACCCTACGAGCAGTACTTC
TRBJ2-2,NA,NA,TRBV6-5,CASSYRVTGGELFF,TGTGCCAGCAGTTATAGAGTCACCGGCGGGGAGCTGTTTTTT
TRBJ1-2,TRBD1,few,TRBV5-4,CASRPGTGVGYTF,TGTGCCAGCAGACCCGGGACAGGGGTTGGCTACACCTTC
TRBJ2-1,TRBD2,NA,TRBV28,CASSEGLAGDEQFF,TGTGCCAGCAGTGAAGGACTAGCGGGAGACGAGCAGTTCTTC
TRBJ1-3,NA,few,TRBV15,CATSRQGMDGRDTIYF,TGTGCCACCAGCAGACAGGGGATGGACGGACGGGACACCATATATTTT
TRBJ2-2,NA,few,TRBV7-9,CASSLGANPKNTGELFF,TGTGCCAGCAGCTTAGGTGCGAACCCCAAGAACACCGGGGAGCTGTTTTTT
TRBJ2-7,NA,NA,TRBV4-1,CASSQYNTGSFYEQYF,TGCGCCAGCAGCCAATATAACACCGGTTCTTTCTACGAGCAGTACTTC
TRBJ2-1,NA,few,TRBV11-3,CASSVAPYNEQFF,TGTGCCAGCTCGGTAGCGCCCTACAATGAGCAGTTCTTC
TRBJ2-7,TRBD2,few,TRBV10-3,CAISELAGGSYEQYF,TGTGCCATCAGTGAGTTAGCGGGGGGATCCTACGAGCAGTACTTC
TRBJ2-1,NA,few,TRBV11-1,CASSSTETPFMAYNEQFF,TGTGCCAGCAGCTCGACCGAGACGCCTTTCATGGCCTACAATGAGCAGTTCTTC
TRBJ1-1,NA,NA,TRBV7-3,CASSLESGSYTEAFF,TGTGCCAGCAGCTTAGAGTCAGGGAGTTACACTGAAGCTTTCTTT
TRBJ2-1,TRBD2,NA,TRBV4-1,CASSQDCQTSGRRNEQFF,TGCGCCAGCAGCCAAGATTGTCAGACTAGCGGGAGGAGGAATGAGCAGTTCTTC
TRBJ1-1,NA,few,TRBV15,CATSRDTGGIVRGTEAFF,TGTGCCACCAGCAGAGATACAGGTGGTATAGTAAGGGGCACTGAAGCTTTCTTT
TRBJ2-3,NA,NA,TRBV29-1,CSVQVRETDTQYF,TGCAGCGTTCAGGTCAGGGAGACAGATACGCAGTATTTT
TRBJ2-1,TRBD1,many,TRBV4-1,CASSQDGYGTGYNEQFF,TGCGCCAGCAGCCAAGATGGCTACGGGACAGGGTACAATGAGCAGTTCTTC
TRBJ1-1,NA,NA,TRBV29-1,CSARSWGPGSAFF,TGCAGCGCCAGATCCTGGGGCCCAGGGTCCGCTTTCTTT
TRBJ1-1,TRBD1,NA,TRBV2,CASSLMGQGFYTEAFF,TGTGCCAGCAGCCTAATGGGACAGGGTTTCTACACTGAAGCTTTCTTT
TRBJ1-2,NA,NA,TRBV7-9,CASSSPSAAKGYTF,TGTGCCAGCAGCTCCCCCTCAGCGGCAAAGGGCTACACCTTC
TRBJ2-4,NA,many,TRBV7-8,CASSPVAKNIQYF,TGTGCCAGCAGCCCAGTGGCCAAAAACATTCAGTACTTC
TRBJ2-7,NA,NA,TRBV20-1,CSATYEGTAYEQYF,TGCAGTGCCACCTATGAGGGTACGGCCTACGAGCAGTACTTC
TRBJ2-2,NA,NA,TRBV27,CASSWGTNTGELFF,TGTGCCAGCAGTTGGGGCACCAACACCGGGGAGCTGTTTTTT
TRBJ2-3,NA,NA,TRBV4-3,CASSQDLAGTQYF,TGCGCCAGCAGCCAAGATTTGGCGGGGACGCAGTATTTT
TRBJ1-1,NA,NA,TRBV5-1,CASSSNWGGGTEAFF,TGCGCCAGCAGCTCGAACTGGGGAGGCGGCACTGAAGCTTTCTTT